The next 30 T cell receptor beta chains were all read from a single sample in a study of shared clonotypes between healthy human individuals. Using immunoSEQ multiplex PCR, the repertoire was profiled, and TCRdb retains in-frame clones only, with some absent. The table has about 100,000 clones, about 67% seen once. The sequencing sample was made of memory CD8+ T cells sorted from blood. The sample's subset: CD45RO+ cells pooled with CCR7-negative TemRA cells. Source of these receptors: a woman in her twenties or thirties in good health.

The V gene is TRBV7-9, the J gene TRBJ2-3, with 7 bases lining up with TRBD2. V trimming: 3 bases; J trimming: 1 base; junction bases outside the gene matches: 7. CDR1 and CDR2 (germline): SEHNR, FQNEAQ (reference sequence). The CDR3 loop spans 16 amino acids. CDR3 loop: CASSFWGGDGTDTQYF. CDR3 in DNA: TGTGCCAGCAGCTTTTGGGGAGGGGATGGCACAGATACGCAGTATTTT.

CDR3 region: CASSPGTGLVYEQYF. DNA of the CDR3: TGTGCCAGCAGCCCAGGGACGGGCCTGGTATACGAGCAGTACTTC. The rearrangement uses TRBV5-5 and TRBJ2-7; perhaps D is TRBD1 or TRBD2 (5 bases each). V was cut by 4 bases and J by 4 bases, with 18 bases left in between. Germline CDR1 is SGHKS and CDR2 is YYEKEE (reference sequence). The CDR3 has 15 amino acids.

The CDR3 bases are TGTGCCAGCAGCTTGAGAACAGGTTTTCCGGGAGAGACCCAGTACTTC. This encodes CASSLRTGFPGETQYF. The rearrangement joins TRBV7-9 to TRBJ2-5, with D possibly being TRBD1 (5 bases). CDR1 is SEHNR, CDR2 FQNEAQ, per germline (reference sequence). The CDR3 is 16 residues long. Trimming stripped 3 bases from V and 4 bases from J, with 18 bases between.

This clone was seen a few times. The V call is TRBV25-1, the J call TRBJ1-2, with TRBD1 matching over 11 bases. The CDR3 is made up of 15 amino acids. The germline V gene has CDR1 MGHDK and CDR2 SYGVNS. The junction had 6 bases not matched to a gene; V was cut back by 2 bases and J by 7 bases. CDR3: CASSEHRDRGFGYTF. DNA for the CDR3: TGTGCCAGCAGTGAACACCGGGACAGGGGGTTTGGCTACACCTTC.

The CDR3 DNA sequence: TGTGCCAGCAGCCAGGCCACCGGGACTAGCAGTTTCCACAATGAGCAGTTCTTC. Translated, it gives CASSQATGTSSFHNEQFF. V usage is TRBV4-2 and J usage is TRBJ2-1; 9 nucleotides agree with TRBD2. V trimming: 3 bases; J trimming: 5 bases; junction bases outside the gene matches: 14. The CDR3 is 18 amino acids. CDR1 is LGHNA and CDR2 is YNFKEQ in the germline V gene.

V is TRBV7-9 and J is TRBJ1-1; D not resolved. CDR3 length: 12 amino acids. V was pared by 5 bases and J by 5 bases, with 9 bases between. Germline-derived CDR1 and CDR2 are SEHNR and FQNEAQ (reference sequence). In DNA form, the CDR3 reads TGTGCCAGCAGCGAGGCGGGGACTGAAGCTTTCTTT. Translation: CASSEAGTEAFF.

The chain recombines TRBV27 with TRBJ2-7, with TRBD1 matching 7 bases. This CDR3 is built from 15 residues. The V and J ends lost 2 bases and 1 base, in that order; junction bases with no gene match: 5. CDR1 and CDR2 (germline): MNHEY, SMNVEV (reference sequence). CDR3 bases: TGTGCCAGCAGTTTAATGACAGGGTTATCCTACGAGCAGTACTTC. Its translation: CASSLMTGLSYEQYF.

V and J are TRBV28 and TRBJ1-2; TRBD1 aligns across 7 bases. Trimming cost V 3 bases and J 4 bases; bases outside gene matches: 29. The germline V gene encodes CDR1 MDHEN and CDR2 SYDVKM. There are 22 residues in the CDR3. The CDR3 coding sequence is TGTGCCAGCAGTTTGGGGAACCCGGGACAGCTCTATAAGTTAATCGACTTCTATGGCTACACCTTC. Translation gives CASSLGNPGQLYKLIDFYGYTF.

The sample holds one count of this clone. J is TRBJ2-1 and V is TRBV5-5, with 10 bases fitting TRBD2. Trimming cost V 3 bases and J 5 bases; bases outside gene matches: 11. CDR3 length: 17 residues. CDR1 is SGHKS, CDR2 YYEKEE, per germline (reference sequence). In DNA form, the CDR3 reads TGTGCCAGCAGCTCACAGCGGGAGGGAGTTGTGAACAATGAGCAGTTCTTC. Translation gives CASSSQREGVVNNEQFF.

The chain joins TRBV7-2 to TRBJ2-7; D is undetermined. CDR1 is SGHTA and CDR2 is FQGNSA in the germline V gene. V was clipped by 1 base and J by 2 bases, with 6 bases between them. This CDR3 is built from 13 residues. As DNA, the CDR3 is TGTGCCAGCAGCTTAGGGGCGACCTACGAGCAGTACTTC. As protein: CASSLGATYEQYF.

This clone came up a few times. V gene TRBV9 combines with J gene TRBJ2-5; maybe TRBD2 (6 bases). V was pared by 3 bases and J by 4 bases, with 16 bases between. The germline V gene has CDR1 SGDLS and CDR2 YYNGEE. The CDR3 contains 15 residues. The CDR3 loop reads CASSAVASEGETQYF. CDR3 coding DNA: TGTGCCAGCAGCGCCGTTGCGTCGGAGGGAGAGACCCAGTACTTC.

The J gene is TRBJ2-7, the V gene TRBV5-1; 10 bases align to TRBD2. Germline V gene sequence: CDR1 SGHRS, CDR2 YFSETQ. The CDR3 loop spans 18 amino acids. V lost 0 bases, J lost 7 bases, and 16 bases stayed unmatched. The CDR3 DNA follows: TGCGCCAGCAGCTTGGCCTTTTCGACTAGCGGGCACCCAGGGGAGCAGTACTTC. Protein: CASSLAFSTSGHPGEQYF.

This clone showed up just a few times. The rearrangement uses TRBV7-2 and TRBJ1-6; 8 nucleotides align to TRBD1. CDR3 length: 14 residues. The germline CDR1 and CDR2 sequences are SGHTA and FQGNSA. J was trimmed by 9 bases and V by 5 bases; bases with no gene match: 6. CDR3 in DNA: TGTGCCAGCAGCATGGACAGGGTGACTTCACCCCTCCACTTT. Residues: CASSMDRVTSPLHF. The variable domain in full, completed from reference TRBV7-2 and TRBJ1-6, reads GAGVSQSPSNKVTEKGKDVELRCDPISGHTALYWYRQSLGQGLEFLIYFQGNSAPDKSGLPSDRFSAERTGGSVSTLTIQRTQQEDSAVYLCASSMDRVTSPLHFGNGTRLTVT.

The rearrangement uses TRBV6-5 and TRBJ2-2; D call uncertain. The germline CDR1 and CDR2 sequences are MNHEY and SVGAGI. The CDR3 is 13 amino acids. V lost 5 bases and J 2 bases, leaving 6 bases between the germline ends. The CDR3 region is CASSEHNTGELFF. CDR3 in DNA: TGTGCCAGCAGTGAACATAACACCGGGGAGCTGTTTTTT.

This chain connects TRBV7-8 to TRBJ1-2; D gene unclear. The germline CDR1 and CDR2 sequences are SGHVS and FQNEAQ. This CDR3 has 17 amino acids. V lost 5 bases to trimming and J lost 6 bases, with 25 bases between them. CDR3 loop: CASSLVVKPSLSHGYTF. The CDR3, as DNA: TGTGCCAGCAGCCTCGTGGTTAAGCCCTCCTTATCCCATGGCTACACCTTC.

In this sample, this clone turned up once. Written as DNA, the CDR3 is TGTGCCAGCAGCCGGAAAGGGGGCATTTCGGACACTGAAGCTTTCTTT. It encodes CASSRKGGISDTEAFF. The chain recombines TRBV4-2 with TRBJ1-1, with TRBD1 matching 7 bases. The CDR3 sequence is 16 residues long. The trim removed 4 bases at V and 3 bases at J, leaving 11 bases unmatched. Germline values: CDR1 LGHNA, CDR2 YNFKEQ.

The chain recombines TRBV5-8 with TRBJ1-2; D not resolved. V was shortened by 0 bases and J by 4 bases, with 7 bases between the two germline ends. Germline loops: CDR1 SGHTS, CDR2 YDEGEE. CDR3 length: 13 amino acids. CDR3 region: CASSLGLGYGYTF. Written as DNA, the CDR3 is TGTGCCAGCAGCTTGGGTTTAGGCTATGGCTACACCTTC.

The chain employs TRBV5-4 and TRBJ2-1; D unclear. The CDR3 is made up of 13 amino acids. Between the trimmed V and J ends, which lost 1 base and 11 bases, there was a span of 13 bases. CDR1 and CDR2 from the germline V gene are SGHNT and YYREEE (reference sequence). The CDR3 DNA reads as TGTGCCAGCAGCTTGATGCCGGGCGGTAAGCAGTTCTTC. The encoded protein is CASSLMPGGKQFF. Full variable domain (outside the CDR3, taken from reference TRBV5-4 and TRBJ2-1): ETGVTQSPTHLIKTRGQQVTLRCSSQSGHNTVSWYQQALGQGPQFIFQYYREEENGRGNFPPRFSGLQFPNYSSELNVNALELDDSALYLCASSLMPGGKQFFGPGTRLTVL.

CDR3 bases: TGTGCCAGCAAAGAGACCCCCGGGGAGCTGTTTTTT. Translating it yields CASKETPGELFF. The rearrangement uses TRBV7-9 and TRBJ2-2; D remains ambiguous. Between the trimmed V and J ends, which lost 7 bases and 6 bases, there was a span of 9 bases. Germline CDR1 is SEHNR and CDR2 is FQNEAQ (reference sequence). The CDR3 has 12 residues.

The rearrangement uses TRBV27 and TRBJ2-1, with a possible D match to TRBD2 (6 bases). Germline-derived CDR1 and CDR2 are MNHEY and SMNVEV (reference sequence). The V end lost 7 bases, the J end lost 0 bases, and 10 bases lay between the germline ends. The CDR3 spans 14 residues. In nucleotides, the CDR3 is TGTGCCAGCACCGCGGGGTACTCCTACAATGAGCAGTTCTTC. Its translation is CASTAGYSYNEQFF.

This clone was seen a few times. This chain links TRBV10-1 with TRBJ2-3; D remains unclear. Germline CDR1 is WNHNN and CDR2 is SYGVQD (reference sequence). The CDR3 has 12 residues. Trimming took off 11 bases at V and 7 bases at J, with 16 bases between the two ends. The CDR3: CARKCRANTQYF. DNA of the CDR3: TGCGCCCGGAAGTGTAGGGCAAATACGCAGTATTTT.

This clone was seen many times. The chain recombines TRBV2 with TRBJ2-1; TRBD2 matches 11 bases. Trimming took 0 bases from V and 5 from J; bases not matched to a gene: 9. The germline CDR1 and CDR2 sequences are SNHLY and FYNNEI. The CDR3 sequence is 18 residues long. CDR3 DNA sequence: TGTGCCAGCAGTGAAGCGCTTACTAGCGGGAGTATCGACAATGAGCAGTTCTTC. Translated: CASSEALTSGSIDNEQFF. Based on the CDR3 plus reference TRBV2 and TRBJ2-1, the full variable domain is EPEVTQTPSHQVTQMGQEVILRCVPISNHLYFYWYRQILGQKVEFLVSFYNNEISEKSEIFDDQFSVERPDGSNFTLKIRSTKLEDSAMYFCASSEALTSGSIDNEQFFGPGTRLTVL.

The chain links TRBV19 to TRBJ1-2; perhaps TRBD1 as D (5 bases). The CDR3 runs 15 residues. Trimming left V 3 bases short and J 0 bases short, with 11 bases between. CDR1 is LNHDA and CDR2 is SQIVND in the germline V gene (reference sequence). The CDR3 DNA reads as TGTGCCAGTAGTATTACGGGGGGTACTAACTATGGCTACACCTTC. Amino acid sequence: CASSITGGTNYGYTF. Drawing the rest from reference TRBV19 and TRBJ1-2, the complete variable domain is DGGITQSPKYLFRKEGQNVTLSCEQNLNHDAMYWYRQDPGQGLRLIYYSQIVNDFQKGDIAEGYSVSREKKESFPLTVTSAQKNPTAFYLCASSITGGTNYGYTFGSGTRLTVV.

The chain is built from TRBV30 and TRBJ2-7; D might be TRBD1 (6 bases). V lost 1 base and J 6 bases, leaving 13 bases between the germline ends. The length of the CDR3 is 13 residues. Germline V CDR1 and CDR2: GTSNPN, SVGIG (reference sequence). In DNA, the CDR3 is TGTGCCTGGAGTGAGGGGGATCCGAGCGAGCAGTACTTC. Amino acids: CAWSEGDPSEQYF.

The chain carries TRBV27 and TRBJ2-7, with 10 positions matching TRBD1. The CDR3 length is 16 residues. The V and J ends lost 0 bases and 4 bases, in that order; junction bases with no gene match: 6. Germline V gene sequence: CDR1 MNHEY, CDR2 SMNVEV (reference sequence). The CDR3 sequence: CASSLSAGTGAYEQYF. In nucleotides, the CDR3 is TGTGCCAGCAGTTTATCAGCCGGGACAGGGGCTTACGAGCAGTACTTC.

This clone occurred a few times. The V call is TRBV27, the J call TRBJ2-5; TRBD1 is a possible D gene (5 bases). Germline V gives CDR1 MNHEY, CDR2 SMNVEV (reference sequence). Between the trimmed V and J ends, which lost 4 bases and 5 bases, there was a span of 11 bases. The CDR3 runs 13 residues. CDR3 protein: CASSSRVEETQYF. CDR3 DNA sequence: TGTGCCAGCAGTTCCAGGGTTGAGGAGACCCAGTACTTC.

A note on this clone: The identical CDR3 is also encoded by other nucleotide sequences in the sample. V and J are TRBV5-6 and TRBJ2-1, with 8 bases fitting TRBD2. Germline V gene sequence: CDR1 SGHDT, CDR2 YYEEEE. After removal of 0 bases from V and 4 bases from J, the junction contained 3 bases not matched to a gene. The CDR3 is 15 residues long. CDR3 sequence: CASSLELAAYNEQFF. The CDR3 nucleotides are TGTGCCAGCAGCTTGGAACTAGCGGCTTACAATGAGCAGTTCTTC.

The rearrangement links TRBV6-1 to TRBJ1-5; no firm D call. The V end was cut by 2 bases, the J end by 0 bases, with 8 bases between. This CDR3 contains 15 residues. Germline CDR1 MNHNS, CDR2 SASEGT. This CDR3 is CASSERINSNQPQHF. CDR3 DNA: TGTGCCAGCAGTGAACGGATAAATAGCAATCAGCCCCAGCATTTT.

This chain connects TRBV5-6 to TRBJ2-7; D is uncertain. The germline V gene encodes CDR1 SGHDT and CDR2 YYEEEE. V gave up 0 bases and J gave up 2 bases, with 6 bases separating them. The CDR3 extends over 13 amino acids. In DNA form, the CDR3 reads TGTGCCAGCAGCTTGGGGGCCGCCTACGAGCAGTACTTC. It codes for CASSLGAAYEQYF.

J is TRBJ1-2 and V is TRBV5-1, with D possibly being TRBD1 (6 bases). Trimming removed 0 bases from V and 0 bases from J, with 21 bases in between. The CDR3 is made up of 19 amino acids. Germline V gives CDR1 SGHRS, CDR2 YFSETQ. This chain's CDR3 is CASSLVVQGPGRANYGYTF. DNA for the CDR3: TGCGCCAGCAGCTTGGTCGTACAGGGCCCCGGGAGGGCTAACTATGGCTACACCTTC. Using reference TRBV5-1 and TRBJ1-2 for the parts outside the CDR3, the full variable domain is KAGVTQTPRYLIKTRGQQVTLSCSPISGHRSVSWYQQTPGQGLQFLFEYFSETQRNKGNFPGRFSGRQFSNSRSEMNVSTLELGDSALYLCASSLVVQGPGRANYGYTFGSGTRLTVV.